The source of this T cell receptor beta chain is a study of OX40 agonist ivuxolimab in advanced cancers. Profiling relied on immunoSEQ multiplex PCR, and the TCRdb table lists in-frame clones only, not all of them. Of 80,000 to 100,000 clones in the sample, about 86% were seen once. The V and J ends lost 0 bases and 2 bases respectively, with 8 bases between them. Germline assignment: CDR1 MNHNY and CDR2 SVGAGI (reference sequence). The CDR3 runs 14 residues. For this clone: Antigen: not known.

Study results and limitations: Among expanded peripheral T cells, antigen specificity went undetermined. CD4+ and CD8+ blood T cells expanded clonally by week 6 at 0.1 to 3.0 mg/kg.

The chain uses TRBV6-6 and TRBJ2-7; weak D call: TRBD2 (6 bases). This sequence originates from an adult with an advanced solid tumor such as melanoma, head and neck, liver or kidney cancer. The source material was CD4+ or CD8+ T cells sorted from blood, sampled in a trial of the OX40 agonist ivuxolimab. The CDR3 here is CASSYSGLTYEQYF. Here the CDR3 DNA reads TGTGCCAGCAGTTACTCCGGACTAACCTACGAGCAGTACTTC.